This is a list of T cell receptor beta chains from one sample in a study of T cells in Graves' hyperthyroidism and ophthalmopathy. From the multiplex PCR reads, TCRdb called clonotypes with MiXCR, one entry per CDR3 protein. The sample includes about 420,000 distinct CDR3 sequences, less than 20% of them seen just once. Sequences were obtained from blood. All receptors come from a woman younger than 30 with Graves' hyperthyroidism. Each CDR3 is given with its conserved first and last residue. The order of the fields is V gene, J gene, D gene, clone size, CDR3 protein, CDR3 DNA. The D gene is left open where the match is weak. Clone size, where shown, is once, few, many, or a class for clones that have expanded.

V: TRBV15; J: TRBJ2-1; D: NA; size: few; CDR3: CATSSHRVNNEQFF; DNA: TGTGCCACCAGCAGTCACCGGGTAAACAATGAGCAGTTCTTC
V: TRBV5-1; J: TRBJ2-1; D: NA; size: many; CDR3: CASSLGQSSNEQFF; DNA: TGCGCCAGCAGCTTGGGACAGAGTAGCAATGAGCAGTTCTTC
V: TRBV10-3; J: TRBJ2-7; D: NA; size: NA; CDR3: CAISESVGSYEQYF; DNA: TGTGCCATCAGTGAGTCTGTAGGCTCCTACGAGCAGTACTTC
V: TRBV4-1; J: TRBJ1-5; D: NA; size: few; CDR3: CASSQGSRSRFNQPQHF; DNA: TGCGCCAGCAGCCAAGGATCAAGGTCCAGGTTTAATCAGCCCCAGCATTTT
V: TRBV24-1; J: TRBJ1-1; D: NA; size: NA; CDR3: CATSDRGSTEAFF; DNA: TGTGCCACCTCCGACCGTGGGAGCACTGAAGCTTTCTTT
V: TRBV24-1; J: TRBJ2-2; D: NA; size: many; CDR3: CATSDLSEDTGELFF; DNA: TGTGCCACCAGTGATTTATCGGAGGACACCGGGGAGCTGTTTTTT
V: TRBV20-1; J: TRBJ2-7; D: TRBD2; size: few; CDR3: CSASLWAGASHEQYF; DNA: TGCAGTGCTAGTTTGTGGGCGGGAGCTTCCCACGAGCAGTACTTC
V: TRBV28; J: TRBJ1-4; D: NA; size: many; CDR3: CASSFPTTNEKLFF; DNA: TGTGCCAGCAGTTTCCCGACAACTAATGAAAAACTGTTTTTT
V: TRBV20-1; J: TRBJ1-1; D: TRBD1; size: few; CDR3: CSARISQTGVTEAFF; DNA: TGCAGTGCTAGGATCAGCCAGACAGGGGTAACTGAAGCTTTCTTT
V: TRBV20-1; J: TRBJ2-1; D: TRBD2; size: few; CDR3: CSAGERVTSGRNEQFF; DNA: TGCAGTGCCGGGGAAAGAGTCACTAGCGGGAGAAATGAGCAGTTCTTC
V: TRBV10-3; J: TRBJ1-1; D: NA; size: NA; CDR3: CAIAPLGGTNTEAFF; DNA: TGTGCCATCGCCCCCTTGGGGGGCACGAACACTGAAGCTTTCTTT
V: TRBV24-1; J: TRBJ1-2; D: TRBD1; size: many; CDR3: CATSEGDRPYGYTF; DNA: TGTGCCACCAGTGAGGGGGACAGACCCTATGGCTACACCTTC
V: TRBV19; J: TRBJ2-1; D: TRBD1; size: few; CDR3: CASSMDGTGRRNEQFF; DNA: TGTGCCAGTAGTATGGATGGGACAGGGAGGAGGAATGAGCAGTTCTTC
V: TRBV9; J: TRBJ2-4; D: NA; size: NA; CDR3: CASSVGEFGELVIQYF; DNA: TGTGCCAGCAGCGTAGGGGAGTTTGGGGAGTTGGTCATTCAGTACTTC
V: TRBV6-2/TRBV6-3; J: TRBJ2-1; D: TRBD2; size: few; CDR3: CASSYLVGSGRPNEQFF; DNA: TGTGCCAGCAGTTACTTGGTGGGAAGCGGGAGACCCAATGAGCAGTTCTTC
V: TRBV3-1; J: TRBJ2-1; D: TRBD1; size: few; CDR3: CASSQVGGFEQFF; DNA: TGTGCCAGCAGCCAAGTAGGGGGCTTTGAGCAGTTCTTC
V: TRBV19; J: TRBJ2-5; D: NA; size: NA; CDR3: CASSIDYPPETQYF; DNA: TGTGCCAGTAGTATAGACTACCCTCCGGAGACCCAGTACTTC
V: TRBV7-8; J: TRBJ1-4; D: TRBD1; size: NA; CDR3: CASSLEVGPARGETNEKLFF; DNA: TGTGCCAGCAGCTTAGAGGTAGGGCCGGCCAGGGGGGAAACTAATGAAAAACTGTTTTTT
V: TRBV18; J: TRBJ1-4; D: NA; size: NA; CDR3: CASSPRVSNSFATNEKLFF; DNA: TGTGCCAGCTCACCACGGGTCTCTAACTCCTTTGCAACTAATGAAAAACTGTTTTTT
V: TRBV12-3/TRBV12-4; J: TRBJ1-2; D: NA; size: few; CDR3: CASISRRGGIYGYTF; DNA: TGTGCCAGCATCTCCAGGAGGGGAGGGATATATGGCTACACCTTC
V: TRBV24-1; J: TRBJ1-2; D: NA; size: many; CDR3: CATSDLPRIRDTELFGYTF; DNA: TGTGCCACCAGTGACTTACCCAGAATCCGGGACACGGAGCTATTTGGCTACACCTTC
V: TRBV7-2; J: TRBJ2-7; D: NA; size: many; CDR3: CASTPEWGSSYEQYF; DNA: TGTGCCAGCACCCCCGAATGGGGGAGCTCCTACGAGCAGTACTTC
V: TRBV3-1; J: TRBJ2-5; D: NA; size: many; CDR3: CASSQASWGRWETQYF; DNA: TGTGCCAGCAGCCAGGCAAGTTGGGGGCGCTGGGAGACCCAGTACTTC
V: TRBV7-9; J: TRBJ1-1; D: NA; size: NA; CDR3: CASSEGPENTEAFF; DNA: TGTGCCAGCAGCGAAGGACCAGAGAACACTGAAGCTTTCTTT
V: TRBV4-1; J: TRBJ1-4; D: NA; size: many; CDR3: CASSQEALFGEKLFF; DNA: TGCGCCAGCAGCCAAGAGGCGCTGTTTGGCGAAAAACTGTTTTTT
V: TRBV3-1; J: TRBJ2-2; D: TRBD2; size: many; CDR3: CASSQGRGGNTGELFF; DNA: TGTGCCAGCAGCCAAGGTCGGGGGGGGAACACCGGGGAGCTGTTTTTT
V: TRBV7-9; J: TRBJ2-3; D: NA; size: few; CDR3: CASNIDQLSDTQYF; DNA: TGTGCCAGCAATATAGACCAATTGTCTGATACGCAGTATTTT
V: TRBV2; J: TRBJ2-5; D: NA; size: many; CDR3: CASRALGSRETQYF; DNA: TGTGCCAGCAGGGCTTTGGGGTCTCGTGAGACCCAGTACTTC
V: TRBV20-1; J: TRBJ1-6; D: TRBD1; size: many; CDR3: CSALGTDFNSPLHF; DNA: TGCAGTGCCCTGGGGACAGACTTTAATTCACCCCTCCACTTT